A selection of T cell receptor beta chains follows, all from one sample in a study of post-analysis software for immune sequencing data. TCRdb reprocessed the PCR reads via MiXCR and lists one record per CDR3 protein. Seen here are around 250,000 distinct CDR3 sequences, 35% to 40% observed once, and the top ten hold around 4.8%. Material for sequencing was blood. Receptors were obtained from a girl aged 5-17 years with multiple sclerosis. The CDR3 runs from the conserved cysteine through the conserved F or W. D genes are given only for firm matches. Size is omitted from some rows. Given values are once, few, many or a class for expanded clones.

cdr3_nt: TGTGCCAGCAGCTTAGTACCAGAGGGGGCGAGTGGCTACACCTTC
cdr3_aa: CASSLVPEGASGYTF
clone_size: NA
v_call: TRBV7-2
d_call: TRBD1
j_call: TRBJ1-2

cdr3_nt: TGTGCCAGCAGCCCGACCGTTACAACATTCTACGAGCAGTACTTC
cdr3_aa: CASSPTVTTFYEQYF
clone_size: few
v_call: TRBV9
d_call: NA
j_call: TRBJ2-7

cdr3_nt: TGTGCCAGCAGCCCACCCCCAACTAGCGTGAGCTCCTACAATGAGCAGTTCTTC
cdr3_aa: CASSPPPTSVSSYNEQFF
clone_size: few
v_call: TRBV13
d_call: TRBD2
j_call: TRBJ2-1

cdr3_nt: TGCAGTGCCATAGATAGCGGGAGGACCGGCACAGATACGCAGTATTTT
cdr3_aa: CSAIDSGRTGTDTQYF
clone_size: many
v_call: TRBV20-1
d_call: TRBD2
j_call: TRBJ2-3

cdr3_nt: TGTGCTAGTGGTTTGATCAGGGGCGGGGTGGACACTGAAGCTTTCTTT
cdr3_aa: CASGLIRGGVDTEAFF
clone_size: few
v_call: TRBV12-5
d_call: NA
j_call: TRBJ1-1

cdr3_nt: TGTGCCAGCGGCTTGGTACCCGCAGATACGCAGTATTTT
cdr3_aa: CASGLVPADTQYF
clone_size: NA
v_call: TRBV27
d_call: NA
j_call: TRBJ2-3

cdr3_nt: TGTGCCAGCAGCCAAGTGAAGGGTGGCTACACCTTC
cdr3_aa: CASSQVKGGYTF
clone_size: NA
v_call: TRBV3-1
d_call: NA
j_call: TRBJ1-2

cdr3_nt: TGTGCCAGCACCATATTGGGGAGAGTGGATTATGGCTACACCTTC
cdr3_aa: CASTILGRVDYGYTF
clone_size: many
v_call: TRBV12-3/TRBV12-4
d_call: NA
j_call: TRBJ1-2

cdr3_nt: TGTGCCAGCAGCTTAGTGGTAGGATTAGCGGTTTCCTACGAGCAGTACTTC
cdr3_aa: CASSLVVGLAVSYEQYF
clone_size: NA
v_call: TRBV7-6
d_call: NA
j_call: TRBJ2-7

cdr3_nt: TGCAGTGCTAGAGGCAAAAATACGCAGTATTTT
cdr3_aa: CSARGKNTQYF
clone_size: NA
v_call: TRBV20-1
d_call: NA
j_call: TRBJ2-3

cdr3_nt: TGCGCCAGCACCCGCGGAGGGGGCGCGATGAGTGAGCAGTTCTTC
cdr3_aa: CASTRGGGAMSEQFF
clone_size: NA
v_call: TRBV5-1
d_call: NA
j_call: TRBJ2-1

cdr3_nt: TGTGCCAGCAGCTTAGGGCCAGGGAGCAATCAGCCCCAGCATTTT
cdr3_aa: CASSLGPGSNQPQHF
clone_size: many
v_call: TRBV11-2
d_call: NA
j_call: TRBJ1-5

cdr3_nt: TGCAGCGCGGACAGGGGTTCCTACAATGAGCAGTTCTTC
cdr3_aa: CSADRGSYNEQFF
clone_size: NA
v_call: TRBV29-1
d_call: TRBD1
j_call: TRBJ2-1

cdr3_nt: TGCAGCGGCAGGGAGAATGAAAAACTGTTTTTT
cdr3_aa: CSGRENEKLFF
clone_size: once
v_call: TRBV29-1
d_call: NA
j_call: TRBJ1-4

cdr3_nt: TGTGCCACCAGCAGAGCGGGGAGCCTCTCCTACGAGCAGTACTTC
cdr3_aa: CATSRAGSLSYEQYF
clone_size: many
v_call: TRBV15
d_call: NA
j_call: TRBJ2-7

cdr3_nt: TGTGCCAGCAGCGACTCGGGACAGGGAGGACACATTCAGTACTTC
cdr3_aa: CASSDSGQGGHIQYF
clone_size: NA
v_call: TRBV7-2
d_call: TRBD1
j_call: TRBJ2-4

cdr3_nt: TGTGCCAGTGCCGAGACTAGCGAGCAGTTCTTC
cdr3_aa: CASAETSEQFF
clone_size: many
v_call: TRBV3-1
d_call: TRBD2
j_call: TRBJ2-1

cdr3_nt: TGCGCCAGCAGCTTGGGTTGGGCGGATGAGCAGTTCTTC
cdr3_aa: CASSLGWADEQFF
clone_size: many
v_call: TRBV5-1
d_call: NA
j_call: TRBJ2-1

cdr3_nt: TGTGCCATCAGGAAGACTAGCGGGAGGTTGGATACGCAGTATTTT
cdr3_aa: CAIRKTSGRLDTQYF
clone_size: NA
v_call: TRBV10-3
d_call: TRBD2
j_call: TRBJ2-3

cdr3_nt: TGCAGCGTTGTAGTAGCCGCAGATACGCAGTATTTT
cdr3_aa: CSVVVAADTQYF
clone_size: many
v_call: TRBV29-1
d_call: NA
j_call: TRBJ2-3

cdr3_nt: TGTGCCAGCAGTGACCGGGAGCTCACTGAAGCTTTCTTT
cdr3_aa: CASSDRELTEAFF
clone_size: NA
v_call: TRBV11-2
d_call: NA
j_call: TRBJ1-1

cdr3_nt: TGCGCCAGCAGCCAAGATCTGGGGGGTCCAGAGACCCAGTACTTC
cdr3_aa: CASSQDLGGPETQYF
clone_size: NA
v_call: TRBV4-3
d_call: NA
j_call: TRBJ2-5

cdr3_nt: TGCGCCAGCAGCCAGACGGACAGGGAAGGGATGCCCCAGCATTTT
cdr3_aa: CASSQTDREGMPQHF
clone_size: few
v_call: TRBV4-1
d_call: TRBD1
j_call: TRBJ1-5

cdr3_nt: TGTGCCAGCAGCTTCGTCCCGGGACTAGCGGCTTTTAGCACAGATACGCAGTATTTT
cdr3_aa: CASSFVPGLAAFSTDTQYF
clone_size: many
v_call: TRBV7-8
d_call: TRBD2
j_call: TRBJ2-3

cdr3_nt: TGTGCCAGCAGTTTAGGGGGGGCAATCATGAACACTGAAGCTTTCTTT
cdr3_aa: CASSLGGAIMNTEAFF
clone_size: many
v_call: TRBV12-3/TRBV12-4
d_call: NA
j_call: TRBJ1-1

cdr3_nt: TGTGCCAGCAGCCTCGTGGACGGTAGCAATCAGCCCCAGCATTTT
cdr3_aa: CASSLVDGSNQPQHF
clone_size: many
v_call: TRBV6-1
d_call: NA
j_call: TRBJ1-5

cdr3_nt: TGCAGTGCTAGAGAAAGACCTAACTATGGCTACACCTTC
cdr3_aa: CSARERPNYGYTF
clone_size: many
v_call: TRBV20-1
d_call: NA
j_call: TRBJ1-2

cdr3_nt: TGTGCCTGGAGCAGGGTGAGGGCTCGGGAGACCCAGTACTTC
cdr3_aa: CAWSRVRARETQYF
clone_size: NA
v_call: TRBV30
d_call: NA
j_call: TRBJ2-5

cdr3_nt: TGTGCCAGCAGCCCCGTGAGGGGCTATGGCTACACCTTC
cdr3_aa: CASSPVRGYGYTF
clone_size: NA
v_call: TRBV3-1
d_call: NA
j_call: TRBJ1-2

cdr3_nt: TGCGCCAGCAGCGCACGAGCGGGGGGATCCTACGAGCAGTACTTC
cdr3_aa: CASSARAGGSYEQYF
clone_size: NA
v_call: TRBV5-1
d_call: TRBD2
j_call: TRBJ2-7

cdr3_nt: TGTGCCAGCAGTGCTGAGGGACGAGAGACCCAGTACTTC
cdr3_aa: CASSAEGRETQYF
clone_size: many
v_call: TRBV2
d_call: NA
j_call: TRBJ2-5

cdr3_nt: TGTGCCAGCAGTTACGACACAGTGGCGGGGGCCAACGTCCGGACTTTC
cdr3_aa: CASSYDTVAGANVRTF
clone_size: once
v_call: TRBV6-5
d_call: NA
j_call: TRBJ2-6

cdr3_nt: TGTGCCAGCAGCCAAGGGAGGGGCCCCCGGACGGAGACCCAGTACTTC
cdr3_aa: CASSQGRGPRTETQYF
clone_size: NA
v_call: TRBV14
d_call: NA
j_call: TRBJ2-5

cdr3_nt: TGCAGCGCCCAGATAGCGGGAGGGCCCTACGAGCAGTACTTC
cdr3_aa: CSAQIAGGPYEQYF
clone_size: once
v_call: TRBV29-1
d_call: TRBD2
j_call: TRBJ2-7

cdr3_nt: TGCAGTGCTTCGCCTCATAGCCAATCTAGCACAGATACGCAGTATTTT
cdr3_aa: CSASPHSQSSTDTQYF
clone_size: few
v_call: TRBV20-1
d_call: NA
j_call: TRBJ2-3

cdr3_nt: TGTGCCAGCAGTTACGGCGGGACAGGGAGCACAGATACGCAGTATTTT
cdr3_aa: CASSYGGTGSTDTQYF
clone_size: NA
v_call: TRBV6-6
d_call: TRBD1
j_call: TRBJ2-3

cdr3_nt: TGCAGTGCTATACCGGGACAGGGCGACCAGCCCCAGCATTTT
cdr3_aa: CSAIPGQGDQPQHF
clone_size: once
v_call: TRBV20-1
d_call: TRBD1
j_call: TRBJ1-5

cdr3_nt: TGTGCCAGCAGTCGGCGACTAGCGGGGACTTCAACTAGCACAGATACGCAGTATTTT
cdr3_aa: CASSRRLAGTSTSTDTQYF
clone_size: many
v_call: TRBV6-2/TRBV6-3
d_call: TRBD2
j_call: TRBJ2-3

cdr3_nt: TGTGCCACCAGCAGCGGATTGGTAGAGACCCAGTACTTC
cdr3_aa: CATSSGLVETQYF
clone_size: medium-sized
v_call: TRBV15
d_call: NA
j_call: TRBJ2-5

cdr3_nt: TGTGCCAGCAGTACCGGACAGGGCTATGGCTACACCTTC
cdr3_aa: CASSTGQGYGYTF
clone_size: many
v_call: TRBV6-1
d_call: TRBD1
j_call: TRBJ1-2

cdr3_nt: TGTGCCAGTTCAGGGGTTGCAACTAATGAAAAACTGTTTTTT
cdr3_aa: CASSGVATNEKLFF
clone_size: once
v_call: TRBV18
d_call: NA
j_call: TRBJ1-4

cdr3_nt: TGTGCCAGCAGCGACGGACAGGTAGACCACGAGCAGTACTTC
cdr3_aa: CASSDGQVDHEQYF
clone_size: many
v_call: TRBV7-9
d_call: TRBD1
j_call: TRBJ2-7

cdr3_nt: TGTGCCAGCAGCTTAGTAGGGGGGGCTGCTAGCGGTGACTCAGAGACCCAGTACTTC
cdr3_aa: CASSLVGGAASGDSETQYF
clone_size: many
v_call: TRBV11-3
d_call: NA
j_call: TRBJ2-5

cdr3_nt: TGCGCCAGCAGCCGTTCCCCAGACGCAGCTAATGAAAAACTGTTTTTT
cdr3_aa: CASSRSPDAANEKLFF
clone_size: few
v_call: TRBV4-1
d_call: NA
j_call: TRBJ1-4

cdr3_nt: TGTGCCAGCAGTGAAGATCGACACCACGGATCCTACAATGAGCAGTTCTTC
cdr3_aa: CASSEDRHHGSYNEQFF
clone_size: many
v_call: TRBV6-4
d_call: NA
j_call: TRBJ2-1

cdr3_nt: TGCCTGGTGGGGGATCGGTATGGCTACACCTTC
cdr3_aa: CLVGDRYGYTF
clone_size: many
v_call: TRBV20-1
d_call: NA
j_call: TRBJ1-2

cdr3_nt: TGTGCCAGCAGCTTAGGTCAGCACACTGAAGCTTTCTTT
cdr3_aa: CASSLGQHTEAFF
clone_size: few
v_call: TRBV11-1
d_call: NA
j_call: TRBJ1-1

cdr3_nt: TGCGCCAGCAGCTTGGCCTCGGGGGGGCGGACAGATACGCAGTATTTT
cdr3_aa: CASSLASGGRTDTQYF
clone_size: NA
v_call: TRBV5-1
d_call: TRBD2
j_call: TRBJ2-3

cdr3_nt: TGTGCCAGCAGTGGGCTGGATCAAGAGACCCAGTACTTC
cdr3_aa: CASSGLDQETQYF
clone_size: many
v_call: TRBV25-1
d_call: NA
j_call: TRBJ2-5

cdr3_nt: TGTGCCAGCAGCTTAAGGGTCGGGGCAGGGGGCTTGGGTCAGAATGAGCAGTACTTC
cdr3_aa: CASSLRVGAGGLGQNEQYF
clone_size: few
v_call: TRBV7-3
d_call: TRBD1
j_call: TRBJ2-5

cdr3_nt: TGTGCCAGCAGTGAATTGGGACAGTACGCAGATACGCAGTATTTT
cdr3_aa: CASSELGQYADTQYF
clone_size: many
v_call: TRBV6-1
d_call: TRBD1
j_call: TRBJ2-3

cdr3_nt: TGTGCCAGCAGCTTAGCGCTCGGGGTAGCCAAAAACATTCAGTACTTC
cdr3_aa: CASSLALGVAKNIQYF
clone_size: many
v_call: TRBV7-2
d_call: NA
j_call: TRBJ2-4

cdr3_nt: TGTGCCAGCCAACCATCCAGTATACAAGAGACCCAGTACTTC
cdr3_aa: CASQPSSIQETQYF
clone_size: NA
v_call: TRBV6-6
d_call: NA
j_call: TRBJ2-5

cdr3_nt: TGTGCCAGCAGCTCCCGGGCCTGGTGGGAGACCCAGTACTTC
cdr3_aa: CASSSRAWWETQYF
clone_size: many
v_call: TRBV5-6
d_call: NA
j_call: TRBJ2-5

cdr3_nt: TGCGCCAGCAGCCCCAGTAACAGGGGGACCTACGAGCAGTACTTC
cdr3_aa: CASSPSNRGTYEQYF
clone_size: once
v_call: TRBV7-6
d_call: TRBD1
j_call: TRBJ2-7